This T cell receptor (beta chain) was profiled in a study of identical twins. Points from the study as a whole: The more abundant beta clonotypes in cord blood had fewer insertions, and memory repertoires did not show this. Out-of-frame alpha sequences common to twins exhibited an excess of low generation probability.

CDR1 SQVTM and CDR2 ANQGSEA come from the germline V gene. V shed 7 bases, J shed 4 bases, and the junction held 8 bases outside the gene matches. The CDR3 length is 13 residues. A universal primer binding site was introduced by template switching. The final cDNA contained unique molecular identifiers. TCRdb reanalysed the 5' RACE reads using MiXCR and keeps one entry per CDR3 protein. This repertoire shows hundreds of thousands of distinct CDR3 sequences, roughly 8% found once; its top ten account for 0.98%. This clonotype was recorded many times. Antigen specificity is unknown. The sample was also reused in another study, on yellow fever vaccine responses in identical twins.

This TCR was recovered from a woman aged 18-35 years in good health. Sample: PBMCs. J is TRBJ1-2 and V is TRBV29-1; 8 positions match TRBD1. The CDR3 protein is CSAEPQGAYGYTF. The CDR3 DNA sequence: TGCAGCGCCGAACCCCAGGGGGCCTATGGCTACACCTTC.